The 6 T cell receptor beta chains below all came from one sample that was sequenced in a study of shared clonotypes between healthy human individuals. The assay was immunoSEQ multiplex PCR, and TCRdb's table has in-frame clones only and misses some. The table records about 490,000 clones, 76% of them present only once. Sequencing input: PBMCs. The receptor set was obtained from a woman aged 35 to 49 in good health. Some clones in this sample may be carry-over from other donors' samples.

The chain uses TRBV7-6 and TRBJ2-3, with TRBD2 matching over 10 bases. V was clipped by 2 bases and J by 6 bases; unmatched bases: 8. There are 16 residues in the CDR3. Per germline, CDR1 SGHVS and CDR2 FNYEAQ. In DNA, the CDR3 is TGTGCCAGCAGCTTACAGCCTAGCGGGAGAGGGGATACGCAGTATTTT. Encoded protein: CASSLQPSGRGDTQYF.

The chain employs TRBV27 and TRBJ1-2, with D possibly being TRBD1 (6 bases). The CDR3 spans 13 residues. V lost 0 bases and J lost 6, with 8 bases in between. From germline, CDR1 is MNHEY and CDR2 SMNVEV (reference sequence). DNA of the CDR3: TGTGCCAGCAGTTTATCACAGGGAAATGGCTACACCTTC. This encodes CASSLSQGNGYTF.

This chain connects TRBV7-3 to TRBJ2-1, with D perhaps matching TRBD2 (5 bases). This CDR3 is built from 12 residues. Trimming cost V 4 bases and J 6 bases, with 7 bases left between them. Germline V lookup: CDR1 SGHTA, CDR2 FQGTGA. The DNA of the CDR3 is TGTGCCAGCAGCTCGGACTCCAATGAGCAGTTCTTC. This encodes CASSSDSNEQFF. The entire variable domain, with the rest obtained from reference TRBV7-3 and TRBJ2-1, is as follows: GAGVSQTPSNKVTEKGKYVELRCDPISGHTALYWYRQSLGQGPEFLIYFQGTGAADDSGLPNDRFFAVRPEGSVSTLKIQRTERGDSAVYLCASSSDSNEQFFGPGTRLTVL.

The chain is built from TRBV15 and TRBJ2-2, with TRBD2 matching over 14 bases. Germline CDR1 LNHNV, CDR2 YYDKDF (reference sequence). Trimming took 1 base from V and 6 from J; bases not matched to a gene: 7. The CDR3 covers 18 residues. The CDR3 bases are TGTGCCACCAGCAGAGGACTAGCGGGAGGGCCCTCCCCCGGGGAGCTGTTTTTT. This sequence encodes CATSRGLAGGPSPGELFF.

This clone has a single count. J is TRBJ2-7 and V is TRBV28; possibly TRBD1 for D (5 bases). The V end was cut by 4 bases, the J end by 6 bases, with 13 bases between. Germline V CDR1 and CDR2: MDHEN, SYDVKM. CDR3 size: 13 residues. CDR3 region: CASSSHDRIEQYF. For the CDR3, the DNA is TGTGCCAGCAGTTCCCATGACAGAATCGAGCAGTACTTC.

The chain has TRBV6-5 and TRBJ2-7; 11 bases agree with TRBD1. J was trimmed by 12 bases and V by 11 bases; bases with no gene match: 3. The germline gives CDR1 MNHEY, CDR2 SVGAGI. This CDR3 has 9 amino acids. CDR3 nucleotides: TGTGCCGGACAGGGGGCGACGTACTTC. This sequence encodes CAGQGATYF.